The present T cell receptor beta chain was sequenced within a study of blood T cell repertoires in COVID-19. In the study overall: The United States, Italy and Spain provided the acute and convalescent COVID-19 samples.

V was clipped by 5 bases and J by 3 bases, with 13 bases between them. The CDR3 length is 14 residues. The germline V gene encodes CDR1 LGHDT and CDR2 YNNKEL (reference sequence). Original processing notes: For nucleated cells, counts were estimated from reference gene primer amplification. Sequenced by immunoSEQ multiplex PCR; TCRdb stores in-frame clones only, minus some. V and J calls and clone size come straight from that table; D and trimming were deduced from the DNA. Altogether roughly 30,000 clones are present, approximately 88% being singletons, with the ten largest covering less than 4.5%. This sequence was found in a human donor in a cohort sampled during active COVID-19. The chain carries TRBV3-1 (or the pseudogene TRBV3-2) and TRBJ1-1, with D perhaps matching TRBD1 (6 bases). The specimen was peripheral blood. The CDR3 is CASSSMAGDTEAFF. CDR3 bases: TGTGCCAGCAGCTCAATGGCAGGGGACACTGAAGCTTTCTTT.